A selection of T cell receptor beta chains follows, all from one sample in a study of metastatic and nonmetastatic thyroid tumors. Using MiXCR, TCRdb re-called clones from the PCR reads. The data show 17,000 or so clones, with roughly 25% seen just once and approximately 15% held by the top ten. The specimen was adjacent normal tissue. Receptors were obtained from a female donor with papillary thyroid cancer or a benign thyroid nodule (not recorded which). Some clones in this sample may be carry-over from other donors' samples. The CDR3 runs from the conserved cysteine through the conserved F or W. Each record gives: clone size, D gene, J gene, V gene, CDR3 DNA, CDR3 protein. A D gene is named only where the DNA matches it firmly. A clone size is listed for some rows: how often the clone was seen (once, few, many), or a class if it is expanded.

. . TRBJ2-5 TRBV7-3 TGTGCCAGCAGCTTGAATTCAGGAGTGAAAGAGACCCAGTACTTC CASSLNSGVKETQYF
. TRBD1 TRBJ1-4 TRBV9 TGTGCCAGCAGCGTACCAGGGGGTAATGAAAAACTGTTTTTT CASSVPGGNEKLFF
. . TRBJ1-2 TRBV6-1 TGTGCCAGCAGTTTAACAGGGAAGGGTTTTGGCTACACCTTC CASSLTGKGFGYTF
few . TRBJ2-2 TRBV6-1 TGTGCCAGCAGGAGATCGAACACCGGGGATCTGTTTTTT CASRRSNTGDLFF
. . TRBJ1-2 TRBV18 TGTGCCAGCTCACCACAAATTGCGAGATTAGGCTACACCTTC CASSPQIARLGYTF
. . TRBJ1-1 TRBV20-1 TGCAGTGCTTCCCCCCTACAGGAGGGGACTGAAGCTTTCTTT CSASPLQEGTEAFF
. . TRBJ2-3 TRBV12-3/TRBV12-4 TGTGCCAGCAGTTGGGGTAGGGATCGGACAGATACGCAGTATTTT CASSWGRDRTDTQYF
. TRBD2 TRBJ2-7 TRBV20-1 TGTAGTGCTAGAACGGCTAGCGGGAGGGGGGAGCAGTACTTC CSARTASGRGEQYF
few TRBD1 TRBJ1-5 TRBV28 TGTGCCAGCAGTTTGTCCGGGACAGGCGACAATCAGCCCCAGCATTTT CASSLSGTGDNQPQHF
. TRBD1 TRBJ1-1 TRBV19 TGTGCCAGTAGTATAACCCATCAGGGGGCGACAGCTTTCTTT CASSITHQGATAFF